This T cell receptor beta chain originates from a study of blood T cell repertoires in COVID-19. Study-wide context: Italy, Spain and the United States were the sources of the convalescent and acute COVID-19 samples.

In germline, CDR1 is MNHEY, CDR2 SVGEGT. The J segment lost 3 bases and the V segment lost 3 bases, leaving 6 bases of the junction unmatched. This CDR3 contains 18 residues. TCRdb's table, derived via immunoSEQ multiplex PCR, lists solely in-frame clones and lacks some. The profile shows about 97,000 clones, around 94% of them singletons. The TCR comes from a man aged 45 to 65 with active COVID-19. The chain recombines TRBV6-2 or TRBV6-3 with TRBJ2-2, with TRBD2 matching 14 bases. Sequencing was done on a sample of peripheral blood. The CDR3 sequence: CASSYRLAGGRDTGELFF. The CDR3 nucleotides are TGTGCCAGCAGTTATCGACTAGCGGGAGGGCGGGACACCGGGGAGCTGTTTTTT.